These 29 T cell receptor beta chains originate from one sample sequenced in a study of blood T cell repertoires in COVID-19. Data came from immunoSEQ multiplex PCR; TCRdb stores just in-frame clones and leaves some out. The profile covers hundreds of thousands of clones, with more than 75% appearing a single time and 2% to 2.5% taken by the ten largest. The specimen sequenced was PBMCs or T cells enriched from blood (not recorded which). Receptors originate from a woman in her fifties or sixties in a cohort exposed to, infected with or recovered from COVID-19 (not recorded which).

V and J are TRBV11-2 and TRBJ2-7; 14 bases are shared with TRBD2. This CDR3 spans 16 amino acids. V shed 8 bases and J 3 bases; nucleotides not matched to a gene: 9. The germline gives CDR1 SGHAT, CDR2 FQNNGV. The CDR3 region is CASSKAGLAGGYEQYF. In DNA, the CDR3 is TGTGCCAGCTCGAAGGCCGGACTAGCGGGAGGCTACGAGCAGTACTTC.

The V call is TRBV28, the J call TRBJ2-6, with TRBD1 identical over 7 bases. V lost 5 bases to trimming and J lost 2 bases; unmatched junction nucleotides: 9. Germline CDR1 is MDHEN and CDR2 is SYDVKM. The CDR3 sequence is 17 residues long. The CDR3 loop reads CASSGRQGSTGANVLTF. The CDR3 DNA reads as TGTGCCAGCAGTGGGAGACAGGGAAGTACTGGGGCCAACGTCCTGACTTTC.

The chain employs TRBV7-9 and TRBJ2-1; 9 nucleotides line up with TRBD2. J gave up 4 bases and V 4 bases, and 5 bases lay outside the gene matches. This CDR3 comprises 15 residues. Germline V gene sequence: CDR1 SEHNR, CDR2 FQNEAQ (reference sequence). CDR3 bases: TGTGCCAGCAGCTATAGCGGGAGTGGGTACAATGAGCAGTTCTTC. Its translation: CASSYSGSGYNEQFF.

The rearrangement uses TRBV10-1 and TRBJ2-3; 12 bases are a match to TRBD2. J lost 0 bases, V lost 6 bases, and 4 bases had no gene match. This CDR3 contains 16 residues. The germline V gene has CDR1 WNHNN and CDR2 SYGVQD (reference sequence). The CDR3 nucleotides are TGCGCCAGCAGCAGCGGACTAGCGGGAAGCACAGATACGCAGTATTTT. This codes for CASSSGLAGSTDTQYF.

The chain employs TRBV6-5 and TRBJ2-1, with D possibly matching TRBD2 (6 bases). The CDR3 extends over 16 amino acids. In germline, CDR1 is MNHEY, CDR2 SVGAGI. V was trimmed by 4 bases and J by 4 bases, leaving 17 bases between them. CDR3: CASSSSPGSPYNEQFF. In DNA form, the CDR3 reads TGTGCCAGCAGTTCCTCTCCCGGGAGCCCATACAATGAGCAGTTCTTC.

The chain uses TRBV28 and TRBJ2-7; 7 positions match TRBD1. Germline lookup yields CDR1 MDHEN and CDR2 SYDVKM. CDR3 length: 15 residues. Trimming took 3 bases from V and 1 from J; bases not matched to a gene: 6. Here the CDR3 reads CASSLRQGNSYEQYF. For the CDR3, the DNA is TGTGCCAGCAGTTTGCGACAGGGTAATTCCTACGAGCAGTACTTC. The whole variable domain, filled in from reference TRBV28 and TRBJ2-7, reads DVKVTQSSRYLVKRTGEKVFLECVQDMDHENMFWYRQDPGLGLRLIYFSYDVKMKEKGDIPEGYSVSREKKERFSLILESASTNQTSMYLCASSLRQGNSYEQYFGPGTRLTVT.

The CDR3 sequence: CASSLEIHGELFF. As DNA, the CDR3 is TGCGCCAGCAGCTTGGAAATTCACGGGGAGCTGTTTTTT. The chain has TRBV5-1 and TRBJ2-2; D unclear. CDR3 size: 13 residues. Trimming removed 0 bases from V and 7 bases from J, with 7 bases in between. The germline V gene encodes CDR1 SGHRS and CDR2 YFSETQ.

This chain links TRBV4-3 with TRBJ1-1; tentatively, D is TRBD1 (6 bases). Trimming took off 6 bases at V and 4 bases at J, with 18 bases between the two ends. This CDR3 is built from 15 residues. Germline CDR1 is LGHNA and CDR2 is YSLEER. For the CDR3, the DNA is TGCGCCAGCAGTAGCTTTCAGGTCAGGGGCACTGAAGCTTTCTTT. It translates to CASSSFQVRGTEAFF.

The chain uses TRBV7-9 and TRBJ1-2, with a tentative D call TRBD1 (6 bases). The CDR3 consists of 14 residues. V was shortened by 4 bases and J by 4 bases, with 13 bases between the two germline ends. Looked up from germline, CDR1 is SEHNR and CDR2 is FQNEAQ (reference sequence). CDR3 loop: CASSSHRGGYGYTF. The CDR3 bases are TGTGCCAGCAGCTCCCATAGGGGGGGCTATGGCTACACCTTC.

J is TRBJ2-1 and V is TRBV28, with 16 positions matching TRBD2. Germline lookup yields CDR1 MDHEN and CDR2 SYDVKM. Germline trimming cut 4 bases from V and 4 bases from J; bases unmatched to any gene: 10. The CDR3 is made up of 19 amino acids. The CDR3 DNA sequence: TGTGCCAGCAGTTACCCGGGACTAGCGGGAGGGAGAACGTACAATGAGCAGTTCTTC. It translates to CASSYPGLAGGRTYNEQFF.

CDR3 loop: CASSYRTGWNEQYF. The CDR3 bases are TGTGCCAGCAGCTATCGGACAGGGTGGAACGAGCAGTACTTC. This chain connects TRBV7-8 to TRBJ2-7; TRBD1 matches 8 bases. The germline V gene has CDR1 SGHVS and CDR2 FQNEAQ. The CDR3 runs to 14 residues. The junction had 7 bases not matched to a gene; V was cut back by 4 bases and J by 5 bases.

The chain links TRBV11-2 to TRBJ1-3; D is perhaps TRBD1 (5 bases). The V and J ends lost 2 bases and 0 bases respectively, with 14 bases between them. This CDR3 comprises 17 residues. Per germline, CDR1 SGHAT and CDR2 FQNNGV. The chain's CDR3 is CASSLIGTFYSGNTIYF. CDR3 DNA sequence: TGTGCCAGCAGCTTAATTGGGACTTTTTACTCTGGAAACACCATATATTTT.

V and J are TRBV7-3 and TRBJ2-3; 16 positions agree with TRBD2. There are 16 residues in the CDR3. V lost 3 bases and J lost 6; bases outside the gene matches: 3. CDR1 and CDR2 (germline): SGHTA, FQGTGA. The CDR3 reads CASSFRGLAGGDTQYF. Here the CDR3 DNA reads TGTGCCAGCAGCTTTCGGGGACTAGCGGGAGGGGATACGCAGTATTTT.

This chain uses TRBV28 with TRBJ1-4; D possibly corresponds to TRBD1 (5 bases). V was clipped by 2 bases and J by 0 bases, with 7 bases between them. The germline V gene encodes CDR1 MDHEN and CDR2 SYDVKM. The CDR3 is 15 residues long. CDR3 residues: CASSLGGATNEKLFF. Written as DNA, the CDR3 is TGTGCCAGCAGTTTAGGGGGGGCAACTAATGAAAAACTGTTTTTT. The variable domain in full, with the rest retrieved from reference TRBV28 and TRBJ1-4, is DVKVTQSSRYLVKRTGEKVFLECVQDMDHENMFWYRQDPGLGLRLIYFSYDVKMKEKGDIPEGYSVSREKKERFSLILESASTNQTSMYLCASSLGGATNEKLFFGSGTQLSVL.

V and J are TRBV12-3 or TRBV12-4 and TRBJ2-7, with a possible D match to TRBD1 (5 bases). This CDR3 comprises 13 residues. V was clipped by 2 bases and J by 7 bases, with 12 bases between them. The CDR3 loop is CASSLTTVREQYF. The CDR3 DNA is TGTGCCAGCAGTTTAACGACAGTGCGGGAGCAGTACTTC.

CDR3 bases: TGTGCCAGCAGTAGAATCACCCTTCGACAGGGAAACAATCAGCCCCAGCATTTT. It specifies CASSRITLRQGNNQPQHF. The chain carries TRBV28 and TRBJ1-5; 7 bases are a match to TRBD1. This CDR3 has 18 amino acids. V was pared by 5 bases and J by 3 bases, with 16 bases of the junction left unmatched. Looked up from germline, CDR1 is MDHEN and CDR2 is SYDVKM.

This chain's CDR3 is CASRHGQVRANYGYTF. CDR3 coding DNA: TGTGCCAGCAGACATGGACAGGTACGGGCTAACTATGGCTACACCTTC. This chain connects TRBV28 to TRBJ1-2, with 7 bases lining up with TRBD1. J was trimmed by 0 bases and V by 6 bases; bases with no gene match: 10. The CDR3 runs to 16 residues. CDR1 MDHEN and CDR2 SYDVKM come from the germline V gene.

CDR3 bases: TGTGCCTGGAGTAGGTGGAGGGGCTTAACGACAGATACGCAGTATTTT. Amino acid sequence: CAWSRWRGLTTDTQYF. The chain has TRBV30 and TRBJ2-3; maybe TRBD2 (6 bases). The CDR3 consists of 16 residues. Trimming stripped 2 bases from V and 3 bases from J, with 18 bases between. Germline V gene sequence: CDR1 GTSNPN, CDR2 SVGIG (reference sequence).

This clone was recorded once. J is TRBJ2-7 and V is TRBV9; D uncertain. V was clipped by 4 bases and J by 6 bases, with 20 bases between them. CDR1 is SGDLS, CDR2 YYNGEE, per germline. The CDR3 totals 15 residues. The CDR3 DNA reads TGTGCCAGCAGCCCCCCCAAAGCACCCTCCGTCGAGCAGTACTTC. Protein: CASSPPKAPSVEQYF. Variable domain in full (rest from reference TRBV9 and TRBJ2-7): DSGVTQTPKHLITATGQRVTLRCSPRSGDLSVYWYQQSLDQGLQFLIQYYNGEERAKGNILERFSAQQFPDLHSELNLSSLELGDSALYFCASSPPKAPSVEQYFGPGTRLTVT.

The chain combines TRBV2 with TRBJ2-3; possible D gene TRBD2, 6 bases. Germline values: CDR1 SNHLY, CDR2 FYNNEI. The ends were cut back, 10 bases at V and 6 bases at J, with 17 bases in the middle. The CDR3 runs 13 residues. DNA for the CDR3: TGTGCCACCAAGAGGGGACTTCACGATACGCAGTATTTT. This gives the protein CATKRGLHDTQYF.

In the case of this clone: Relative to the germline gene, one junction end is altered; a read error may explain this. The chain links TRBV7-7 to TRBJ2-2; TRBD2 aligns across 12 bases. The CDR3 consists of 18 residues. CDR1 is SSHAT and CDR2 is FNYEAQ in the germline V gene (reference sequence). CDR3 in DNA: TGTGCTAGCAGCCACAAAGGGACTAGCGGGCTGAACACCGGGGAGCTGTTTTTT. Translation gives CASSHKGTSGLNTGELFF.

The chain joins TRBV6-5 to TRBJ1-2; 7 positions match TRBD1. The ends lost 7 bases at V and 7 bases at J; junction bases unmatched: 6. Germline CDR1 is MNHEY and CDR2 is SVGAGI. The CDR3 covers 12 residues. The CDR3 DNA sequence: TGTGCCAGCAAAACAGGGGCGCTTGGCTACACCTTC. Encoded protein: CASKTGALGYTF.

This sequence joins TRBV20-1 and TRBJ1-2; 7 bases are shared with TRBD1. CDR3 length: 14 residues. The V gene end was trimmed by 3 bases and the J gene end by 5 bases; junction bases not matched to a gene: 9. Germline V gives CDR1 DFQATT, CDR2 SNEGSKA (reference sequence). DNA for the CDR3: TGCAGTGCTAGTGCGCAGGGGGTTAGGTATGGCTACACCTTC. Residues: CSASAQGVRYGYTF.

This chain links TRBV7-9 with TRBJ2-7; 10 nucleotides align to TRBD2. The CDR3 is made up of 15 amino acids. In germline, CDR1 is SEHNR, CDR2 FQNEAQ (reference sequence). Germline trimming cut 2 bases from V and 5 bases from J; bases unmatched to any gene: 6. The DNA for the CDR3 is TGTGCCAGCAGCTTAAGGGGGCTAGCGGGAGACGAGCAGTACTTC. This codes for CASSLRGLAGDEQYF.

Comment on this clone: Its ends do not fully match the called genes, so a read error is possible. V gene TRBV28 combines with J gene TRBJ2-3; maybe TRBD2 (5 bases). CDR3 length: 13 residues. Germline V gives CDR1 MDHEN, CDR2 SYDVKM. The DNA for the CDR3 is TGTGCCAGCAGTTTAGGGAGCAGAGATACGCAGTATTTT. Its protein product is CASSLGSRDTQYF.

The count of this clone is one. V and J are TRBV7-2 and TRBJ2-3; D possibly corresponds to TRBD1 (6 bases). Germline V gives CDR1 SGHTA, CDR2 FQGNSA. This CDR3 region has 13 residues. The V gene lost 3 bases and the J gene lost 5 bases, with 9 bases spanning the gap. The CDR3 bases are TGTGCCAGCAGCTTGACGGGACAAGATACGCAGTATTTT. The encoded protein is CASSLTGQDTQYF.

The V call is TRBV5-4, the J call TRBJ2-1; the match to TRBD1 covers 9 bases. The CDR3 is 16 residues long. Germline CDR1 SGHNT, CDR2 YYREEE (reference sequence). With V trimmed by 4 bases and J by 6 bases, 11 bases remained unmatched. CDR3 in DNA: TGTGCCAGCAGCCAAGGGACAGGGAAGGGGTCCAATGAGCAGTTCTTC. The encoded protein is CASSQGTGKGSNEQFF.

The V call is TRBV3-1 (or the pseudogene TRBV3-2), the J call TRBJ2-4; no firm D call. The ends were cut back, 2 bases at V and 1 base at J, with 9 bases in the middle. CDR3 length equals 15 residues. From germline, CDR1 is LGHDT and CDR2 YNNKEL (reference sequence). This CDR3 reads CASSQTYSAKNIQYF. CDR3 coding DNA: TGTGCCAGCAGCCAAACGTACAGCGCCAAAAACATTCAGTACTTC.

The chain's CDR3 is CASRRRGQAAGAFF. CDR3 DNA: TGTGCCAGCAGACGACGCGGACAGGCTGCGGGAGCTTTCTTT. The genes are TRBV6-5 and TRBJ1-1, with 7 bases fitting TRBD1. The CDR3 totals 14 residues. Germline CDR1 is MNHEY and CDR2 is SVGAGI. V dropped 6 bases and J dropped 10; count of bases not matched to a gene: 14.